Listed here is a single TCR beta chain. Its specificity is not known. The data belong to a study of T cells expressing NK-cell markers. Study-level points and caveats: The study found dominant NKG2C+ clonotypes at about 1.0-8% of CD8+ T cells in roughly six donors.

cDNA encoding TCR beta was synthesized via 5'RACE template switching incorporating UMIs. TCRdb re-called the 5' RACE reads, yielding one record per CDR3 amino acid sequence without DNA. Its clone listing holds around 180,000 distinct CDR3 sequences. The germline V gene encodes CDR1 DFQATT and CDR2 SNEGSKA (reference sequence). The CDR3 is 13 amino acids. This TCR came from a man aged 18-69 years in good health. The chain employs TRBV20-1 and TRBJ2-1. The sequencing sample was made of blood T cells: a sorted CD56 or NKG2C T cell subset, CD4+ or CD8+ T cells, or bulk PBMC T cells (not recorded which). Here the CDR3 reads CSASSKSSDEQFF.